This T cell receptor (beta chain) was identified during a study of blood T cell repertoires in COVID-19. TCRdb's copy holds only in-frame clones and misses some; the assay was immunoSEQ multiplex PCR. The data hold some 400,000 clones, with approximately 87% observed a single time. Input material: peripheral blood. The sequence came from a woman in her sixties with COVID-19, enrolled during active disease.

The CDR3 DNA follows: TGTGCCAGCATTCTAGGGGCGGGGGCCCTCAATGAGCAGTTCTTC. Translating it yields CASILGAGALNEQFF. The V gene is TRBV6-5, the J gene TRBJ2-1, with a tentative D call TRBD2 (7 bases). V was pared by 7 bases and J by 6 bases, with 19 bases between. The CDR3 length is 15 residues. CDR1 is MNHEY and CDR2 is SVGAGI in the germline V gene.